This is a list of T cell receptor beta chains from one sample in a study of CD8+ T cells in alopecia areata. The repertoire was sequenced with immunoSEQ multiplex PCR; TCRdb's copy has only in-frame clones and lacks some. The sample contains around 100,000 clones, just over 70% of which appear only once. The input for sequencing was CD8+ T cells sorted from blood, taken around week 44, from a patient treated with tofacitinib. These receptors came from a human donor with alopecia areata. Each CDR3 is given with its conserved first and last residue. D genes are given only for firm matches. Size is stated for part of the rows, as once, few or many counts, or as a class when the clone is expanded.

j_call d_call v_call clone_size cdr3_nt cdr3_aa
TRBJ1-6 TRBD1 TRBV4-3 NA TGCGCCAGCAGCTTTAACAGGGGAGAGTCACCCCTCCACTTT CASSFNRGESPLHF
TRBJ2-1 NA TRBV7-8 NA TGTGCCAGCAGCCCGGGGGTGGACAATGAGCAGTTCTTC CASSPGVDNEQFF
TRBJ1-5 NA TRBV4-3 NA TGCGCCAGCAGCCAAGATGAGGGCGGGTATCAGCCCCAGCATTTT CASSQDEGGYQPQHF
TRBJ2-7 NA TRBV15 NA TGTGCCACCAGCAGAGATCGCACCTACGAGCAGTACTTC CATSRDRTYEQYF
TRBJ1-1 NA TRBV11-2 NA TGTGCCAGCAGCTTAGACGGTAACACTGAAGCTTTCTTT CASSLDGNTEAFF
TRBJ2-4 TRBD1 TRBV5-6 NA TGTGCCAGCAGCCCGGCGTCAGGGGGTGGCATTCAGTACTTC CASSPASGGGIQYF
TRBJ2-7 NA TRBV5-6 NA TGTGCCAGCAGCTATACCTCAGGGACGGAGACCTACGAGCAGTACTTC CASSYTSGTETYEQYF
TRBJ1-1 TRBD1 TRBV29-1 NA TGCAGCGTCGCACGGGACAGCATGAACACTGAAGCTTTCTTT CSVARDSMNTEAFF
TRBJ1-2 NA TRBV9 NA TGTGCCAGCAGCGTAGAGGAGAACACCTTC CASSVEENTF
TRBJ1-4 NA TRBV10-2 NA TGCGCCAGCAGTGAGAGGGGTTCGGTCGATGAAAAACTGTTTTTT CASSERGSVDEKLFF
TRBJ2-3 TRBD1 TRBV10-3 NA TGTGCCATCACTGACAGGGCCGGCACAGATACGCAGTATTTT CAITDRAGTDTQYF
TRBJ2-1 NA TRBV4-3 NA TGCGCCAGCAGCCAAGACCGGGGCGGTGGGGGGAATGAGCAGTTCTTC CASSQDRGGGGNEQFF
TRBJ2-2 NA TRBV13 NA TGTGCCAGTATGATGGAGTACACCGGGGAGCTGTTTTTT CASMMEYTGELFF
TRBJ2-1 NA TRBV7-3 NA TGTGCCAGCAGCTCCGGAGGTCCAGCGAGCAATGAGCAGTTCTTC CASSSGGPASNEQFF
TRBJ2-3 TRBD2 TRBV9 NA TGTGCCAGTACAGTAGCGGGGGGTACCACAGATACGCAGTATTTT CASTVAGGTTDTQYF
TRBJ2-7 NA TRBV6-6 NA TGTGCCAGCACCCCATCGGGGGTGTCCTACGAGCAGTACTTC CASTPSGVSYEQYF
TRBJ1-1 NA TRBV30 NA TGTGCCTGGAGTATACTGAACACTGAAGCTTTCTTT CAWSILNTEAFF
TRBJ2-1 NA TRBV7-2 NA TGTGCCAGCAGCTCGGGGAGGAATGAGCAGTTCTTC CASSSGRNEQFF
TRBJ2-7 NA TRBV6-6 few TGTGCCAGCAGTTACTCGATCGAATACGAGCAGTACTTC CASSYSIEYEQYF
TRBJ2-7 NA TRBV4-3 NA TGCGCCAGCAGCCAAGATCGTAAGGGCGACGAGCAGTACTTC CASSQDRKGDEQYF
TRBJ2-7 TRBD1 TRBV5-6 NA TGTGCCAGCAGCTTGGAGGGGGCGGGCGAGCAGTACTTC CASSLEGAGEQYF
TRBJ2-7 NA TRBV7-9 NA TGTGCCAGCAGCCCCGAGGGCGAGCAGTACTTC CASSPEGEQYF
TRBJ1-1 NA TRBV29-1 few TGCAGCGTTGGGCAGTACACTGAAGCTTTCTTT CSVGQYTEAFF
TRBJ1-2 TRBD1 TRBV2 NA TGTGCCAGCAGCCGCCTGGACAGGTCGGCCCCTAACTATGGCTACACCTTC CASSRLDRSAPNYGYTF
TRBJ1-5 TRBD1 TRBV2 NA TGTGCCAGCAGTGGGACAGGAGAGGATCTCAATCAGCCCCAGCATTTT CASSGTGEDLNQPQHF
TRBJ1-2 NA TRBV4-3 NA TGCGCCAGCAGCCAATACGACAGAGATGGCTACACCTTC CASSQYDRDGYTF
TRBJ2-2 TRBD2 TRBV11-2 NA TGTGCCAGCAGCCCATCCGGGACTAGCTCCCGACGGACCGGGGAGCTGTTTTTT CASSPSGTSSRRTGELFF
TRBJ2-1 NA TRBV4-3 many TGCGCCAGCAGCCAAGATAGTGGCGGCTCCTACAATGAGCAGTTCTTC CASSQDSGGSYNEQFF
TRBJ1-2 NA TRBV4-3 NA TGCGCCAGCAGCCAAGATCGGAGTACCTATGGCTACACCTTC CASSQDRSTYGYTF
TRBJ1-1 NA TRBV10-2 NA TGCGCCAGCAGTCGGCCAAACACTGAAGCTTTCTTT CASSRPNTEAFF
TRBJ1-6 NA TRBV7-6 NA TGTGCCAGCAGCACCCGAGACTCCTATAATTCACCCCTCCACTTT CASSTRDSYNSPLHF
TRBJ2-3 TRBD2 TRBV6-1 few TGTGCCAGCAGCGGGACTAGCGGCACAGATACGCAGTATTTT CASSGTSGTDTQYF
TRBJ2-5 NA TRBV7-7 NA TGTGCCAGCAGCTTAGACGGTCGGCTAGGGGAGACCCAGTACTTC CASSLDGRLGETQYF
TRBJ1-1 TRBD1 TRBV5-6 NA TGTGCCAGCAGCGTGACAGGGGAAGCTTTCTTT CASSVTGEAFF
TRBJ1-1 NA TRBV29-1 few TGCAGCGTTGAAGTGGGGTGGGGGACTGAAGCTTTCTTT CSVEVGWGTEAFF
TRBJ1-5 NA TRBV12-5 NA TGTGCTAGTGGGAACAGGGATCAGCCCCAGCATTTT CASGNRDQPQHF
TRBJ1-4 NA TRBV6-5 NA TGTGCCAGCAGTCCCACAGGTTTTAATGAAAAACTGTTTTTT CASSPTGFNEKLFF
TRBJ2-5 NA TRBV12-5 NA TGTGCTAGTGGTTTGGACCCCGGAAAGACCCAGTACTTC CASGLDPGKTQYF
TRBJ1-5 NA TRBV7-9 NA TGTGCCAGCAGCCCCGGGGCGGGTCAGCCCCAGCATTTT CASSPGAGQPQHF
TRBJ1-5 TRBD1 TRBV5-5 NA TGTGCCAGCAGCCCGACAGGGAACAATCAGCCCCAGCATTTT CASSPTGNNQPQHF
TRBJ2-1 NA TRBV6-5 NA TGTGCCAGCAGTGCGACGGCGTCCTCCTACAATGAGCAGTTCTTC CASSATASSYNEQFF
TRBJ2-1 NA TRBV13 NA TGTGCCAGCAGCTCGACTGAGGGGACTGAGTTCTACAATGAGCAGTTCTTC CASSSTEGTEFYNEQFF
TRBJ2-7 NA TRBV4-3 NA TGCGCCAGCAGCCAAAAGACGGGAATCTACGAGCAGTACTTC CASSQKTGIYEQYF
TRBJ1-1 NA TRBV29-1 NA TGCAGCGTTGTCTTGATGTCGAACACTGAAGCTTTCTTT CSVVLMSNTEAFF
TRBJ2-7 NA TRBV9 NA TGTGCCAGCGGCGTAGGGGACGGCTACGAGCAGTACTTC CASGVGDGYEQYF
TRBJ2-3 TRBD2 TRBV9 NA TGTGCCAGCAGCTTGTTAGCGGGGGGGAGCACAGATACGCAGTATTTT CASSLLAGGSTDTQYF
TRBJ2-7 NA TRBV7-8 NA TGTGCCAGCTCGTCGGTGGGGTCTTCCTACGAGCAGTACTTC CASSSVGSSYEQYF
TRBJ1-6 TRBD1 TRBV7-9 few TGTGCCAGCAGCTCCTTCCTGGAGACAGGGGCTTCACCCCTCCACTTT CASSSFLETGASPLHF